These 31 T cell receptor beta chains were sequenced from one sample in a study of shared clonotypes between healthy human individuals. The protocol was immunoSEQ multiplex PCR, while the TCRdb copy is restricted to in-frame clones and leaves out a portion. The data hold hundreds of thousands of clones, with approximately 73% observed a single time. Sequencing input: memory CD4+ T cells sorted from blood. The subset here: CD45RA-negative fraction. The source is a woman aged 25 to 45 in good health.

This clone was counted only a few times. The chain joins TRBV5-1 to TRBJ2-7, with D perhaps matching TRBD1 (6 bases). Germline V gene sequence: CDR1 SGHRS, CDR2 YFSETQ. The CDR3 covers 14 residues. The V and J ends lost 3 bases and 2 bases respectively, with 12 bases between them. The CDR3 bases are TGCGCCAGCAGCTGGAACAGGGAGCCCTACGAGCAGTACTTC. It specifies CASSWNREPYEQYF.

The rearrangement links TRBV5-4 to TRBJ2-2; a weak D match, TRBD1 (6 bases). V shed 4 bases and J shed 6 bases, with 19 bases lying between them. This CDR3 spans 16 amino acids. Germline V lookup: CDR1 SGHNT, CDR2 YYREEE (reference sequence). This CDR3 is CASSIGDQGIAGELFF. CDR3 bases: TGTGCCAGCAGCATCGGGGACCAGGGGATCGCCGGGGAGCTGTTTTTT.

This chain uses TRBV19 with TRBJ1-5, with 8 bases identical to TRBD1. The CDR3 spans 15 residues. V gave up 6 bases and J gave up 2 bases; unmatched junction bases: 6. From germline, CDR1 is LNHDA and CDR2 SQIVND (reference sequence). CDR3 bases: TGTGCCAGTAGGAGGACAGGGTTTGGCAATCAGCCCCAGCATTTT. It yields the protein CASRRTGFGNQPQHF. The full variable domain, rest sourced from reference TRBV19 and TRBJ1-5, is DGGITQSPKYLFRKEGQNVTLSCEQNLNHDAMYWYRQDPGQGLRLIYYSQIVNDFQKGDIAEGYSVSREKKESFPLTVTSAQKNPTAFYLCASRRTGFGNQPQHFGDGTRLSIL.

The chain recombines TRBV5-4 with TRBJ2-3, with TRBD1 matching 7 bases. Germline CDR1 reads SGHNT; CDR2 reads YYREEE (reference sequence). Losses at the gene ends were 4 bases for V and 7 bases for J; bases not matched to a gene: 9. This CDR3 spans 14 amino acids. CDR3 in amino acids: CASSPGTAVNTQYF. The CDR3 bases are TGTGCCAGCAGCCCCGGGACAGCCGTGAATACGCAGTATTTT.

The genes are TRBV6-5 and TRBJ1-5, with D maybe TRBD1 (5 bases). Germline loops: CDR1 MNHEY, CDR2 SVGAGI. The CDR3 consists of 14 residues. Trimming stripped 10 bases from V and 4 bases from J, with 17 bases between. CDR3 residues: CATHPGRINQPQHF. Here the CDR3 DNA reads TGTGCCACACACCCGGGACGGATAAATCAGCCCCAGCATTTT.

This clone was observed many times. The chain is built from TRBV7-2 and TRBJ1-5; D remains ambiguous. CDR3 size: 14 residues. Deletions cut 5 bases from V and 0 bases from J, with 8 bases between. Germline V gene lookup returns CDR1 SGHTA and CDR2 FQGNSA. This CDR3 reads CASSPYLSNQPQHF. The CDR3 region has the DNA TGTGCCAGCAGCCCTTACCTTAGCAATCAGCCCCAGCATTTT.

The rearrangement links TRBV5-1 to TRBJ2-1, with 11 bases fitting TRBD2. V shed 4 bases and J 7 bases; nucleotides not matched to a gene: 13. The germline CDR1 and CDR2 sequences are SGHRS and YFSETQ. This CDR3 is built from 17 residues. In DNA form, the CDR3 reads TGCGCCAGCAGCCCCTTACGAGATAGCGGGAGGGGGAATGAGCAGTTCTTC. Its protein product is CASSPLRDSGRGNEQFF.

The J gene is TRBJ2-7, the V gene TRBV28; D not resolved. CDR3 length: 14 amino acids. The germline V gene encodes CDR1 MDHEN and CDR2 SYDVKM. Between the trimmed V and J ends, which lost 4 bases and 4 bases, there was a span of 14 bases. The CDR3 spells CASSSSSGPYEQYF. As DNA, the CDR3 is TGTGCCAGCAGTTCATCCTCCGGGCCATACGAGCAGTACTTC.

The chain recombines TRBV2 with TRBJ2-5; maybe TRBD1 (6 bases). The DNA end is more similar to TRBJ2-7, so the J call may be wrong. Germline-derived CDR1 and CDR2 are SNHLY and FYNNEI. The CDR3 is made up of 15 amino acids. Written as DNA, the CDR3 is TGTGCCAGCAGTGCTCAGGGGATGACCTCCTACGAGCAGTACTTC. It translates to CASSAQGMTSYEQYF.

This rearrangement joins TRBV4-1 to TRBJ1-6; maybe TRBD1 (5 bases). The CDR3 totals 16 residues. Per the germline V gene, CDR1 is MGHRA and CDR2 is YSYEKL. With 0 bases removed from V and 7 bases from J, the gap between germline ends came to 13 bases. Here the CDR3 reads CASSQEGHNVNSPLHF. The CDR3 DNA is TGCGCCAGCAGCCAAGAGGGGCACAACGTCAATTCACCCCTCCACTTT.

The V gene is TRBV27, the J gene TRBJ1-4, with a possible D match to TRBD1 (5 bases). Trimming pared 2 bases from V and 7 bases from J, leaving 14 bases between. CDR3 length: 15 amino acids. CDR1 is MNHEY and CDR2 is SMNVEV in the germline V gene (reference sequence). The chain's CDR3 is CASSLGGRWPEKLFF. As DNA, the CDR3 is TGTGCCAGCAGTTTAGGGGGACGGTGGCCTGAAAAACTGTTTTTT. Filled out from reference TRBV27 and TRBJ1-4, the complete variable domain reads EAQVTQNPRYLITVTGKKLTVTCSQNMNHEYMSWYRQDPGLGLRQIYYSMNVEVTDKGDVPEGYKVSRKEKRNFPLILESPSPNQTSLYFCASSLGGRWPEKLFFGSGTQLSVL.

This chain links TRBV9 with TRBJ2-3; 9 bases match TRBD2. Germline CDR1 is SGDLS and CDR2 is YYNGEE. This CDR3 is built from 20 residues. Trimming removed 1 base from V and 3 bases from J; junction bases left unmatched: 18. CDR3 in DNA: TGTGCCAGCAGCGTATCGTTCGGGCAGGCGGGAGGGACGCATACAGATACGCAGTATTTT. This sequence encodes CASSVSFGQAGGTHTDTQYF.

The V call is TRBV28, the J call TRBJ2-5; D ambiguous. V lost 8 bases to trimming and J lost 5 bases, with 15 bases between them. This CDR3 region has 13 residues. Germline V CDR1 and CDR2: MDHEN, SYDVKM. The CDR3 loop reads CASYRSGEETQYF. The CDR3, as DNA: TGTGCCAGCTATCGCTCGGGTGAGGAGACCCAGTACTTC.

This clone has only a few counts. The V call is TRBV5-1, the J call TRBJ2-3; D gene uncertain. Germline CDR1 is SGHRS and CDR2 is YFSETQ. V shed 2 bases and J shed 1 base, with 8 bases lying between them. The CDR3 has 14 amino acids. The CDR3, as DNA: TGCGCCAGCAGCTTTACGGCTCGCACAGATACGCAGTATTTT. It codes for CASSFTARTDTQYF.

This clone was recorded a few times. The chain recombines TRBV18 with TRBJ1-2, with D uncertain. CDR1 KGHSH and CDR2 LQKENI come from the germline V gene. This CDR3 has 12 amino acids. V lost 6 bases and J 8 bases, leaving 13 bases between the germline ends. CDR3 sequence: CASSQREGGYTF. The CDR3 coding sequence is TGTGCCAGCTCTCAGCGGGAGGGCGGCTACACCTTC.

The chain uses TRBV28 and TRBJ2-3, with D perhaps matching TRBD2 (5 bases). Trimming left V 3 bases short and J 0 bases short, with 7 bases between. Germline lookup yields CDR1 MDHEN and CDR2 SYDVKM. This CDR3 has 14 amino acids. The CDR3 DNA is TGTGCCAGCAGTTTTGGAGGAAGCACAGATACGCAGTATTTT. Its protein product is CASSFGGSTDTQYF.

The chain uses TRBV28 and TRBJ1-2; tentatively, D is TRBD1 (6 bases). This CDR3 has 16 residues. Per germline, CDR1 MDHEN and CDR2 SYDVKM. Trimming took off 5 bases at V and 6 bases at J, with 22 bases between the two ends. This chain's CDR3 is CASSPTHPWGADGYTF. Here the CDR3 DNA reads TGTGCCAGCAGTCCAACCCACCCGTGGGGGGCCGATGGCTACACCTTC.

The V gene is TRBV9, the J gene TRBJ1-2; the D gene is possibly TRBD1 (6 bases). The CDR3 is 14 residues long. V lost 0 bases and J 3 bases, leaving 9 bases between the germline ends. Germline V CDR1 and CDR2: SGDLS, YYNGEE. The CDR3 DNA is TGTGCCAGCAGCGTAGATACAGGGTACTATGGCTACACCTTC. Translation: CASSVDTGYYGYTF.

The rearrangement joins TRBV30 to TRBJ2-5; TRBD2 might be the D (6 bases). Trimming removed 8 bases at V and 5 bases at J, with 21 bases between. This CDR3 is built from 14 residues. The V gene's germline CDR1 is GTSNPN and CDR2 SVGIG (reference sequence). For the CDR3, the DNA is TGTGCCCAAGGGAGGACTAACTCGGGGGAGACCCAGTACTTC. This gives the protein CAQGRTNSGETQYF.

This clone was observed once. The chain couples TRBV28 to TRBJ1-2, with a tentative D call TRBD1 (5 bases). Trimming removed 2 bases from V and 8 bases from J, with 15 bases in between. CDR1 is MDHEN and CDR2 is SYDVKM in the germline V gene. This CDR3 is built from 14 residues. CDR3: CASSLEGLHLGYTF. CDR3 bases: TGTGCCAGCAGTTTAGAGGGACTTCACTTGGGCTACACCTTC.

This clone was counted a single time. CDR3: CASSLYGTGDAYEQYF. The CDR3 DNA reads TGTGCCAGCAGCTTGTATGGGACAGGGGATGCCTACGAGCAGTACTTC. The gene calls are TRBV5-6 and TRBJ2-7; 10 positions agree with TRBD1. V lost 1 base and J lost 2; bases outside the gene matches: 6. Looked up from germline, CDR1 is SGHDT and CDR2 is YYEEEE. The CDR3 is made up of 16 amino acids.

This clone showed up just a few times. The rearrangement uses TRBV28 and TRBJ1-2, with 7 bases matching TRBD1. Per germline, CDR1 MDHEN and CDR2 SYDVKM. J was trimmed by 6 bases and V by 8 bases; bases with no gene match: 6. The CDR3 runs to 12 residues. DNA of the CDR3: TGTGCCAGCGGGAGACAGGGTCATGGCTACACCTTC. This codes for CASGRQGHGYTF.

This chain links TRBV14 with TRBJ1-4; TRBD1 matches 7 bases. V lost 5 bases to trimming and J lost 7 bases; unmatched junction nucleotides: 7. Germline CDR1 is SGHDN and CDR2 is FVKESK. The CDR3 runs 14 residues. The CDR3 loop reads CASSARQGSEKLFF. CDR3 nucleotide sequence: TGTGCCAGCAGCGCGAGACAGGGCAGTGAAAAACTGTTTTTT.

CDR3 protein: CASSSQGAGYEQYF. The CDR3 region has the DNA TGTGCCAGCAGTTCGCAGGGGGCGGGCTACGAGCAGTACTTC. J is TRBJ2-7 and V is TRBV27; TRBD1 matches at 8 bases. CDR1 is MNHEY and CDR2 is SMNVEV in the germline V gene (reference sequence). The CDR3 sequence is 14 residues long. Losses at the gene ends were 4 bases for V and 3 bases for J; bases not matched to a gene: 5.

This chain connects TRBV11-2 to TRBJ1-1; 7 bases fit TRBD1. V lost 5 bases to trimming and J lost 3 bases; unmatched junction nucleotides: 3. Per the germline V gene, CDR1 is SGHAT and CDR2 is FQNNGV. This CDR3 spans 13 amino acids. CDR3: CASSADRDTEAFF. As DNA, the CDR3 is TGTGCCAGCAGCGCAGACAGGGACACTGAAGCTTTCTTT.

The chain employs TRBV5-6 and TRBJ2-7, with 7 bases matching TRBD1. This CDR3 is 14 amino acids long. The junction had 7 bases not matched to a gene; V was cut back by 5 bases and J by 2 bases. Germline-derived CDR1 and CDR2 are SGHDT and YYEEEE. The CDR3 protein is CASSRRDSTYEQYF. The CDR3 region has the DNA TGTGCCAGCAGTCGCCGGGACAGTACCTACGAGCAGTACTTC.

V usage is TRBV6-1 and J usage is TRBJ2-1, with D possibly TRBD2 on 6 matching bases. Germline assignment: CDR1 MNHNS and CDR2 SASEGT. The CDR3 length is 18 residues. V shed 2 bases and J shed 12 bases, with 29 bases lying between them. CDR3 coding DNA: TGTGCCAGCAGTGAACTATTGGGCGGGCTAGCGCGAAACCCTGGGCAGTTCTTC. As protein: CASSELLGGLARNPGQFF.

This clone was detected once. The V call is TRBV5-1, the J call TRBJ2-3; either TRBD1 or TRBD2 may fit D (5 bases each). In germline, CDR1 is SGHRS, CDR2 YFSETQ. The CDR3 covers 14 residues. The V end lost 4 bases, the J end lost 6 bases, and 15 bases lay between the germline ends. This CDR3 reads CASSVRESGDTQYF. The DNA for the CDR3 is TGCGCCAGCAGCGTCAGGGAGTCTGGGGATACGCAGTATTTT. The full variable domain, completed using reference TRBV5-1 and TRBJ2-3, is KAGVTQTPRYLIKTRGQQVTLSCSPISGHRSVSWYQQTPGQGLQFLFEYFSETQRNKGNFPGRFSGRQFSNSRSEMNVSTLELGDSALYLCASSVRESGDTQYFGPGTRLTVL.

The J gene is TRBJ2-7, the V gene TRBV5-4; D gene ambiguous. V shed 4 bases and J shed 2 bases, with 13 bases lying between them. The length of the CDR3 is 14 residues. CDR1 is SGHNT and CDR2 is YYREEE in the germline V gene (reference sequence). The chain's CDR3 is CASSENLAAYEQYF. In DNA, the CDR3 is TGTGCCAGCAGCGAAAATCTTGCGGCCTACGAGCAGTACTTC.

The chain has TRBV10-3 and TRBJ1-5; D remains ambiguous. Trimming left V 1 base short and J 2 bases short, with 9 bases between. The CDR3 covers 15 residues. Germline assignment: CDR1 ENHRY and CDR2 SYGVKD. The DNA of the CDR3 is TGTGCCATCAGTGAGTATGGGGAAGGCAATCAGCCCCAGCATTTT. Translated: CAISEYGEGNQPQHF.

This clone came up a few times. The genes are TRBV12-5 and TRBJ1-2, with 8 bases fitting TRBD1. V shed 5 bases, J shed 4 bases, and the junction held 6 bases outside the gene matches. This CDR3 has 14 amino acids. CDR1 and CDR2 from the germline V gene are LGHNT and FRNRAP. CDR3 residues: CASGPGQGAYGYTF. The CDR3 coding sequence is TGTGCTAGTGGTCCCGGACAGGGCGCCTATGGCTACACCTTC.